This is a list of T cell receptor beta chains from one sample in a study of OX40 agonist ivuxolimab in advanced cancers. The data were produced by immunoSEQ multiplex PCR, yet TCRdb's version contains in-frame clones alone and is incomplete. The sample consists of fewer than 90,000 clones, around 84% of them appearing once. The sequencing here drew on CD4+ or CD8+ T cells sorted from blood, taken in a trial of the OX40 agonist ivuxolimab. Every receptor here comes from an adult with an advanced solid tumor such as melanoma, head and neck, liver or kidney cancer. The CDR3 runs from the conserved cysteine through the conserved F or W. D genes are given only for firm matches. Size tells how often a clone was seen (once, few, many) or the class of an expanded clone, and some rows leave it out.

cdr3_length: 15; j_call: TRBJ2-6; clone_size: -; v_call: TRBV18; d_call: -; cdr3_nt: TGTGCCAGCTCACCACCGATGTCCGGGGCCAACGTCCTGACTTTC; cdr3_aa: CASSPPMSGANVLTF
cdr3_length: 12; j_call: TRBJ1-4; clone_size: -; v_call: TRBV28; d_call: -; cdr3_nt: TGTGCCAGCAGTCGGCTTAATGAAAAACTGTTTTTT; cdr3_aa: CASSRLNEKLFF
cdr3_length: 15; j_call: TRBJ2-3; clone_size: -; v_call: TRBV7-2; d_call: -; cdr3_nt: TGTGCCAGCAGCGAAGCGGGGACAAACACAGATACGCAGTATTTT; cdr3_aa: CASSEAGTNTDTQYF
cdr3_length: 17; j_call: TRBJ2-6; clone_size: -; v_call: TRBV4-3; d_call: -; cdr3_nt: TGCGCCAGCAGCCAAGATGCGGGGTTGGGAGGGGCCAACGTCCTGACTTTC; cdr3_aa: CASSQDAGLGGANVLTF
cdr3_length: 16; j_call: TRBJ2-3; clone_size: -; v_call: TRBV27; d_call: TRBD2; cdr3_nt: TGTGCCAGCAGTTCCGGGACTAGCGGGGGCACAGATACGCAGTATTTT; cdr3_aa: CASSSGTSGGTDTQYF
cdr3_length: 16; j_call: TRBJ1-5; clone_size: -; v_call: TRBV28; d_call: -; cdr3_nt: TGTGCCAGCAGTTTACTACTGGCAGGGGAAAGTCAGCCCCAGCATTTT; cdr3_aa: CASSLLLAGESQPQHF
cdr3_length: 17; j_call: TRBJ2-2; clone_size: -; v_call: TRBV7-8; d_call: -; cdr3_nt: TGTGCCAGCAGCTCCCGGTGGGCACAGATGGACACCGGGGAGCTGTTTTTT; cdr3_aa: CASSSRWAQMDTGELFF
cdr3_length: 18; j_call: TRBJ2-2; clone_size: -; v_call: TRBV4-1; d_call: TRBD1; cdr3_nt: TGCGCCAGCAGCCAAGGGGGGCAGGGGGTTATGTTGGCCGGGGAGCTGTTTTTT; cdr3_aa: CASSQGGQGVMLAGELFF
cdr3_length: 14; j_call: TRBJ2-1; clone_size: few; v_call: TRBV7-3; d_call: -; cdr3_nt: TGTGCCAGCAGCTTAACAGGGGGCTACAATGAGCAGTTCTTC; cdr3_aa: CASSLTGGYNEQFF
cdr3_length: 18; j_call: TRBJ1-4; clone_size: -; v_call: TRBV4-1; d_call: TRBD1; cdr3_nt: TGCGCCAGCAGCCAAGAGGGACAGGGGATCGCAACTAATGAAAAACTGTTTTTT; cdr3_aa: CASSQEGQGIATNEKLFF
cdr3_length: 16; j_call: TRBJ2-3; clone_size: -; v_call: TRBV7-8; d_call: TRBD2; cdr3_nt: TGTGCCAGCAGCCCTTACCTGGGGGGGGGCACAGATACGCAGTATTTT; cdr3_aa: CASSPYLGGGTDTQYF
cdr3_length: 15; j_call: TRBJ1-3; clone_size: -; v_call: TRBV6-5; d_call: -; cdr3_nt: TGTGCCAGCAGGCGGGACCGGAACTCTGGAAACACCATATATTTT; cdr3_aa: CASRRDRNSGNTIYF
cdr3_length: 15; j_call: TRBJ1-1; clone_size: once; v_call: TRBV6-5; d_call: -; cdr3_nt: TGTGCCAGCATCCCTACAGGGCGGGGGAACACTGAAGCTTTCTTT; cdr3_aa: CASIPTGRGNTEAFF
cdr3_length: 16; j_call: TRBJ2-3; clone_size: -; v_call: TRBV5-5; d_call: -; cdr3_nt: TGTGCCAGCAGCCTAACGACGGAGAGTAACACAGATACGCAGTATTTT; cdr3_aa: CASSLTTESNTDTQYF
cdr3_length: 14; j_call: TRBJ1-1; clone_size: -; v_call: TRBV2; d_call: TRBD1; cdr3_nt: TGTGCCAGCAGGGTTCTTGGGACAGGGGAACGAGCTTTCTTT; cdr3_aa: CASRVLGTGERAFF
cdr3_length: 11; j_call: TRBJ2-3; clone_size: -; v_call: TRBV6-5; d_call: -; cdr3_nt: TGTGCCAGCAGCCGAGGAGATACGCAGTATTTT; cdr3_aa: CASSRGDTQYF
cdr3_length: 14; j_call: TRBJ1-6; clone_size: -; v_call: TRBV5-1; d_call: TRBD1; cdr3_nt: TGCGCCAGCAGCCTCGGGACAGGGGATTCACCCCTCCACTTT; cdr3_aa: CASSLGTGDSPLHF
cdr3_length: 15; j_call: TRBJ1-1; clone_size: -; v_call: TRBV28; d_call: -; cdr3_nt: TGTGCCAGCAGCCCCGAGACGAGGAGGAACACTGAAGCTTTCTTT; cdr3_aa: CASSPETRRNTEAFF
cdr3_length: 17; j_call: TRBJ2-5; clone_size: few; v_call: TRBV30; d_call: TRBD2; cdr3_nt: TGTGCCTGGAGTGTACGGGGCAGCGGGGGAGGAGGAGAGACCCAGTACTTC; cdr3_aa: CAWSVRGSGGGGETQYF
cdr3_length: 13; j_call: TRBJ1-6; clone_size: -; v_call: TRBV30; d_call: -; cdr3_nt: TGTGCCTGGAGTCAGGCAGGAGATTCACCCCTCCACTTT; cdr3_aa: CAWSQAGDSPLHF
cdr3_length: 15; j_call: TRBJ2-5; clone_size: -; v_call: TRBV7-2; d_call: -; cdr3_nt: TGTGCCAGCAGCCCCCCGGCAGGGCTGAAAGAGACCCAGTACTTC; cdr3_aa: CASSPPAGLKETQYF
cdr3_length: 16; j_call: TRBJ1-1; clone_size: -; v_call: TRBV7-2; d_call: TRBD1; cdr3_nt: TGTGCCAGCAGCTTTACAGGGGGCGCGGGCTTCACTGAAGCTTTCTTT; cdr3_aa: CASSFTGGAGFTEAFF
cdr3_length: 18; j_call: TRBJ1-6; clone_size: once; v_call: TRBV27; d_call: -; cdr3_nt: TGTGCCAGCAGTTTGTCGGGTGGGGGACTAAATTTCTATTCACCCCTCCACTTT; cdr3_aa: CASSLSGGGLNFYSPLHF
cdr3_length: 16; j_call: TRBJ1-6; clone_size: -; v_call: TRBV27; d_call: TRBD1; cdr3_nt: TGTGCCAGCAGTCCACGACAGGGGGCGGACAATTCACCCCTCCACTTT; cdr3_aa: CASSPRQGADNSPLHF
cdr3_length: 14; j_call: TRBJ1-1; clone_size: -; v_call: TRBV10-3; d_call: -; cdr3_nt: TGTGCCATCGGAACCAAACAGGGGAACACTGAAGCTTTCTTT; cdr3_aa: CAIGTKQGNTEAFF
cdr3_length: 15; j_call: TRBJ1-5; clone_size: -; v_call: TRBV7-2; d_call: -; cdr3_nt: TGTGCCAGCAGCCCGGGCCCGGCGAGAGGGCAGTCCCAGCATTTT; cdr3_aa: CASSPGPARGQSQHF
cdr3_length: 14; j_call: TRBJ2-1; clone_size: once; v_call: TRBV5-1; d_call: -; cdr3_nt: TGCGCCAGCAGCTTGGCGAGTGGGGTGATTGAGCAGTTCTTC; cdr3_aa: CASSLASGVIEQFF
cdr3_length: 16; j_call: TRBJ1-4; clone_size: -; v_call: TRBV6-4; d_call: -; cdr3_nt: TGTGCCAGCAGTCCCAGGGGACCTATAGCTAATGAAAAACTGTTTTTT; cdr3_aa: CASSPRGPIANEKLFF
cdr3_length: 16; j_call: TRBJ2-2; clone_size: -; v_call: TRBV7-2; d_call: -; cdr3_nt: TGTGCCAGCAGCCCAGTGTCACTACCTAACACCGGGGAGCTGTTTTTT; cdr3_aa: CASSPVSLPNTGELFF
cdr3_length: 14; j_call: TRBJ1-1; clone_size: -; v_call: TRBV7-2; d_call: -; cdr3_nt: TGTGCCAGCAGCTTATCGAGGGGATACACTGAAGCTTTCTTT; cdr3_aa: CASSLSRGYTEAFF
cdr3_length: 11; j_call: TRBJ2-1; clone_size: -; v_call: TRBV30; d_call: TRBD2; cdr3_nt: TGTGCCTGGAGTGGAGCGGGGGGTCAGTTCTTC; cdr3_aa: CAWSGAGGQFF
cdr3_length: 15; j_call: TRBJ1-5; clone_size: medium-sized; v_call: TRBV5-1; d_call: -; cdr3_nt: TGCGCCAGCAGCTTGGAGGGAAACAGCAATCAGCCCCAGCATTTT; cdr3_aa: CASSLEGNSNQPQHF
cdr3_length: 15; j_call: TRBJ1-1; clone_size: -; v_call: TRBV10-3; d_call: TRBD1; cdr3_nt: TGTGCCATCAGGACTCCGGGACAGGGGGGCACTGAAGCTTTCTTT; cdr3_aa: CAIRTPGQGGTEAFF
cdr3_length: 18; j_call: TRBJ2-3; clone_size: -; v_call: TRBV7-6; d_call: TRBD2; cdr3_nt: TGTGCCAGCAGCCCCCGGGGACTAGCGGGGGGGCCGGGAGATACGCAGTATTTT; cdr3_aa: CASSPRGLAGGPGDTQYF
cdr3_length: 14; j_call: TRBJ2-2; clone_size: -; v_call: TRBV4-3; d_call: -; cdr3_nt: TGCGCCAGCAGCCAAAACAAGGGCACCGGGGAGCTGTTTTTT; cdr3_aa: CASSQNKGTGELFF
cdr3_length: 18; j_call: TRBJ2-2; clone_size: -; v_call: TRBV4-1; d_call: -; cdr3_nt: TGCGCCAGCAGCCAAGTAGATTTCTTATTCGGTGACACCGGGGAGCTGTTTTTT; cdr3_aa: CASSQVDFLFGDTGELFF
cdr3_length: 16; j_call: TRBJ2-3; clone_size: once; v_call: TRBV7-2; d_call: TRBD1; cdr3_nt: TGTGCCAGCAGCTTGGGACAGCTGACTAGCACAGATACGCAGTATTTT; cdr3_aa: CASSLGQLTSTDTQYF
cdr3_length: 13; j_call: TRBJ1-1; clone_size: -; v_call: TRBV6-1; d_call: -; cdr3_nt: TGTGCCAGCAGTGAGAGTCCGGTCACTGAAGCTTTCTTT; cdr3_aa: CASSESPVTEAFF
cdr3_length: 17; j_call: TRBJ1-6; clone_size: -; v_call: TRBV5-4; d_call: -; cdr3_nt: TGTGCCAGCAGCTTGGGGGGACGGGTCTCCTATAATTCACCCCTCCACTTT; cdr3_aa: CASSLGGRVSYNSPLHF
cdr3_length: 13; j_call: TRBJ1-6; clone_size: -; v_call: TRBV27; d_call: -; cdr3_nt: TGTGCCAGCAGTTACCTAGTCCTTTCACCCCTCCACTTT; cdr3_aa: CASSYLVLSPLHF
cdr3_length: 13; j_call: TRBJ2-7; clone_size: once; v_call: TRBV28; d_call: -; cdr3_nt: TGTGCCAGCGGGGCCACTAGCTCCTACGAGCAGTACTTC; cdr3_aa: CASGATSSYEQYF
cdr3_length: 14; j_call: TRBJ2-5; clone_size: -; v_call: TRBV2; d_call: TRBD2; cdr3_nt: TGTGCCGGCGGACTAGCGGGGGGGCCAGAGACCCAGTACTTC; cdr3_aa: CAGGLAGGPETQYF
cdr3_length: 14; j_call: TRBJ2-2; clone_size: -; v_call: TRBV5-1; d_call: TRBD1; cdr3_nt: TGCGCCAGCAGCTTTACAGGGGACACCGGGGAGCTGTTTTTT; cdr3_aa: CASSFTGDTGELFF
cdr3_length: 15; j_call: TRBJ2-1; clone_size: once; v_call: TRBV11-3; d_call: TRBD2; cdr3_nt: TGTGCCAGCAGCTTAGATTCCCTACTAGCGCATGAGCAGTTCTTC; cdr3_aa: CASSLDSLLAHEQFF
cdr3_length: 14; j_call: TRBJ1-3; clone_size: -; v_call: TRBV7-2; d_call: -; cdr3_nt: TGTGCCAGCAGCTTCCGGACCGCTGGAAACACCATATATTTT; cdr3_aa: CASSFRTAGNTIYF
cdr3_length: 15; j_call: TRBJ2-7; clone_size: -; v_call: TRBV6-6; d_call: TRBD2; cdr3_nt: TGTGCCAGCAGTCCACTAGCGGGGGAAACCTACGAGCAGTACTTC; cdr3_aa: CASSPLAGETYEQYF
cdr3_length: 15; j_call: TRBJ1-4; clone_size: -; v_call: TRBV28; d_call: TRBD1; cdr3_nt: TGTGCCAGCAGTGCGACAGGGTTGGCAAGTGAAAAACTGTTTTTT; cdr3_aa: CASSATGLASEKLFF
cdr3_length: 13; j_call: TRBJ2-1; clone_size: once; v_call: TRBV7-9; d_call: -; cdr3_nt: TGTGCCAGCAGCAGACAGCCAGGGGATGAGCAGTTCTTC; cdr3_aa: CASSRQPGDEQFF
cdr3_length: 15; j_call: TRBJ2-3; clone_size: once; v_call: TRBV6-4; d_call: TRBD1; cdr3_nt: TGTGCCAGCAGTGCTCTCAGGGGGCCCACAGATACGCAGTATTTT; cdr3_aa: CASSALRGPTDTQYF
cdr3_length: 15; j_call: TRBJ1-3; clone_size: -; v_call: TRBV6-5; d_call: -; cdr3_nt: TGTGCCAGCAGACCGGCCCTCCTCTCTGGAAACACCATATATTTT; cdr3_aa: CASRPALLSGNTIYF
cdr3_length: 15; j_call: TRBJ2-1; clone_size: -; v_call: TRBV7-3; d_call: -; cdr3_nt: TGTGCCAGCAGCTCCCCCGGGGCGAACTACAATGAGCAGTTCTTC; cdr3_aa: CASSSPGANYNEQFF
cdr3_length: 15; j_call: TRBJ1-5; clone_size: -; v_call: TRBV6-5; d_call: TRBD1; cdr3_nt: TGTGCCAGCAGTTACTGGGACAGATACAATCAGCCCCAGCATTTT; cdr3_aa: CASSYWDRYNQPQHF
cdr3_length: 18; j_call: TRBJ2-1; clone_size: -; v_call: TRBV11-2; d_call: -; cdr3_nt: TGTGCCAGCAGCTTATCTGTTTGGGGGGCCAGCTCCTACAATGAGCAGTTCTTC; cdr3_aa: CASSLSVWGASSYNEQFF
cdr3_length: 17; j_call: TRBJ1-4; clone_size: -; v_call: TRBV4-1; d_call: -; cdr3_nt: TGCGCCAGCAGCGTCTTTAGTCTTCAAGGTAGTAATGAAAAACTGTTTTTT; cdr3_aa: CASSVFSLQGSNEKLFF